A single sample gave rise to the 26 T cell receptor beta chains below, sequenced in a study of cytomegalovirus exposure and HLA in healthy donors. Researchers ran the PCR with 60 Vbeta and 13 Jbeta primers. The assay was immunoSEQ multiplex PCR, and TCRdb's table has in-frame clones only and misses some. The table lists 90,000 to 150,000 clones, around 60% of them singletons, with less than 12% in the top ten. Specimen: PBMCs. The receptors originated from a middle-aged man in good health and CMV-seropositive.

The chain couples TRBV6-1 to TRBJ2-1, with a tentative D call TRBD1 (6 bases). Germline V lookup: CDR1 MNHNS, CDR2 SASEGT. The CDR3 consists of 14 residues. V was clipped by 6 bases and J by 5 bases, with 14 bases between them. The CDR3 DNA is TGTGCCAGCAGCCGGGACAACACACACAATGAGCAGTTCTTC. This encodes CASSRDNTHNEQFF.

The chain links TRBV9 to TRBJ1-1; D gene unclear. This CDR3 has 14 amino acids. V lost 2 bases, J lost 3 bases, and 11 bases lay in between. Germline CDR1 and CDR2: SGDLS and YYNGEE. CDR3 sequence: CASSVDAGDTEAFF. CDR3 in DNA: TGTGCCAGCAGCGTCGACGCAGGCGACACTGAAGCTTTCTTT.

The chain couples TRBV6-6 to TRBJ2-5; possible D gene TRBD2, 5 bases. V gave up 4 bases and J gave up 5 bases, with 11 bases separating them. This CDR3 is built from 13 residues. The V gene's germline CDR1 is MNHNY and CDR2 SVGAGI (reference sequence). CDR3 in DNA: TGTGCCAGCAGTTGGTCCCTAGCTGAGACCCAGTACTTC. Encoded protein: CASSWSLAETQYF.

The chain carries TRBV21-1 and TRBJ1-2; TRBD1, the D gene given by the table, was not confirmed from the DNA. TRBV21-1 is a listed pseudogene. This CDR3 has 16 amino acids. The CDR3: CASSNISQGVYGYTGF. Here the CDR3 DNA reads TGTGCCAGCAGCAATATCTCCCAGGGGGTCTATGGCTACACAGGGTTC.

This clone was seen only a few times. V is TRBV6-1 and J is TRBJ2-3, with D possibly being TRBD1 (5 bases). The CDR3 has 15 residues. CDR1 is MNHNS and CDR2 is SASEGT in the germline V gene. V was cut by 1 base and J by 6 bases, with 14 bases left in between. CDR3 in amino acids: CASSEGTGGRDTQYF. CDR3 in DNA: TGTGCCAGCAGTGAAGGAACAGGTGGGCGGGATACGCAGTATTTT.

The sample holds one count of this clone. The rearrangement joins TRBV28 to TRBJ1-4; TRBD1 matches at 8 bases. Germline trimming cut 4 bases from V and 3 bases from J; bases unmatched to any gene: 13. Germline values: CDR1 MDHEN, CDR2 SYDVKM. The CDR3 extends over 18 amino acids. CDR3 residues: CASSWPDRVKTSNEKLFF. The CDR3 bases are TGTGCCAGCAGTTGGCCGGACAGGGTCAAAACCTCTAATGAAAAACTGTTTTTT.

V usage is TRBV9 and J usage is TRBJ1-5; D uncertain. Germline V gives CDR1 SGDLS, CDR2 YYNGEE. The CDR3 loop spans 15 amino acids. V lost 1 base and J lost 0, with 8 bases in between. CDR3 DNA: TGTGCCAGCAGCGTATCGGGGAGTAGCAATCAGCCCCAGCATTTT. As protein: CASSVSGSSNQPQHF.

This clone was detected once. The V and J genes are TRBV9 and TRBJ2-7; TRBD1 matches 8 bases. Germline CDR1 is SGDLS and CDR2 is YYNGEE. V dropped 0 bases and J dropped 3; count of bases not matched to a gene: 5. The CDR3 totals 15 residues. CDR3 sequence reads: CASSVVPGGDYEQYF. The CDR3, as DNA: TGTGCCAGCAGCGTAGTTCCAGGGGGCGACTACGAGCAGTACTTC. The full variable domain, completed using reference TRBV9 and TRBJ2-7, is DSGVTQTPKHLITATGQRVTLRCSPRSGDLSVYWYQQSLDQGLQFLIQYYNGEERAKGNILERFSAQQFPDLHSELNLSSLELGDSALYFCASSVVPGGDYEQYFGPGTRLTVT.

V is TRBV6-5 and J is TRBJ1-1, with 7 bases lining up with TRBD1. J lost 9 bases, V lost 6 bases, and 7 bases had no gene match. The CDR3 sequence is 12 residues long. Per the germline V gene, CDR1 is MNHEY and CDR2 is SVGAGI. CDR3 in amino acids: CASRELDRKAFF. The CDR3 DNA sequence: TGTGCCAGCAGGGAATTGGACAGGAAAGCTTTCTTT.

The chain links TRBV6-1 to TRBJ1-1, with D perhaps TRBD1 (6 bases). CDR1 and CDR2 from the germline V gene are MNHNS and SASEGT. The CDR3 extends over 16 amino acids. The V and J ends lost 3 bases and 1 base respectively, with 15 bases between them. CDR3 amino acids: CASSDAGEGGNTEAFF. CDR3 bases: TGTGCCAGCAGTGACGCGGGGGAAGGGGGGAACACTGAAGCTTTCTTT.

The CDR3 DNA is TGCAGCGTCTCGACTGGGGGCGAGGAGACCCAGTACTTC. Translation gives CSVSTGGEETQYF. The chain couples TRBV29-1 to TRBJ2-5, with a weak D call TRBD1 (6 bases). This CDR3 is built from 13 residues. V lost 6 bases and J 5 bases, leaving 16 bases between the germline ends. Germline assignment: CDR1 SQVTM and CDR2 ANQGSEA.

The rearrangement uses TRBV7-2 and TRBJ1-1; D is uncertain. The CDR3 totals 13 residues. CDR1 and CDR2 (germline): SGHTA, FQGNSA. The V gene lost 1 base and the J gene lost 3 bases, with 6 bases spanning the gap. CDR3 nucleotide sequence: TGTGCCAGCAGCTTAGTACGGGACACTGAAGCTTTCTTT. Amino acids: CASSLVRDTEAFF.

V is TRBV2 and J is TRBJ2-2; D possibly corresponds to TRBD2 (6 bases). V dropped 2 bases and J dropped 5 bases, with 12 bases sitting between them. The length of the CDR3 is 15 residues. Per germline, CDR1 SNHLY and CDR2 FYNNEI. The CDR3 nucleotides are TGTGCCAGCAGTGAATCTGGAGGGTTTACCGGGGAGCTGTTTTTT. Its protein is CASSESGGFTGELFF.

The rearrangement links TRBV7-3 to TRBJ2-1, with a weak D call TRBD2 (7 bases). The CDR3 runs 14 residues. In germline, CDR1 is SGHTA, CDR2 FQGTGA. V was clipped by 4 bases and J by 9 bases, with 16 bases between them. The CDR3 here is CASSSGRGGGEQFF. The CDR3 nucleotides read TGTGCCAGCAGCTCGGGCCGAGGGGGGGGTGAGCAGTTCTTC.

In regard to this clone: Other DNA sequences from this sample encode an identical CDR3 as well. The chain employs TRBV2 and TRBJ2-5; 11 positions agree with TRBD1. Germline loops: CDR1 SNHLY, CDR2 FYNNEI. CDR3 length equals 17 residues. Trimming removed 4 bases from V and 0 bases from J; junction bases left unmatched: 7. CDR3 nucleotides: TGTGCCAGCAGTGCCTCCGGGACAGGGGGAAACCAAGAGACCCAGTACTTC. It codes for CASSASGTGGNQETQYF.

This chain joins TRBV6-1 and TRBJ2-2, with a weak D call TRBD1 (6 bases). V lost 6 bases, J lost 6 bases, and 11 bases lay in between. The CDR3 sequence is 13 residues long. Germline values: CDR1 MNHNS, CDR2 SASEGT. CDR3 residues: CASRGTGPGELFF. In DNA, the CDR3 is TGTGCCAGCAGAGGCACAGGGCCCGGGGAGCTGTTTTTT.

The chain employs TRBV6-5 and TRBJ1-2, with 7 positions matching TRBD1. The CDR3 is 14 amino acids. V shed 6 bases, J shed 4 bases, and the junction held 8 bases outside the gene matches. Germline assignment: CDR1 MNHEY and CDR2 SVGAGI. This chain's CDR3 is CASRSGQEVYGYTF. The DNA for the CDR3 is TGTGCCAGCAGATCAGGACAGGAGGTCTATGGCTACACCTTC.

The chain couples TRBV5-4 to TRBJ2-7, with D maybe TRBD1 (6 bases). V lost 2 bases to trimming and J lost 1 base, with 10 bases between them. The germline V gene has CDR1 SGHNT and CDR2 YYREEE (reference sequence). This CDR3 spans 14 amino acids. The CDR3 DNA sequence: TGTGCCAGCAGCTTAGGCGACAGGTCCTACGAGCAGTACTTC. Protein sequence: CASSLGDRSYEQYF.

V is TRBV6-1 and J is TRBJ1-2; weak D call: TRBD1 (5 bases). CDR1 MNHNS and CDR2 SASEGT come from the germline V gene. The CDR3 is 13 amino acids. V was shortened by 6 bases and J by 1 base, with 9 bases between the two germline ends. The CDR3 reads CASRPDSNYGYTF. Here the CDR3 DNA reads TGTGCCAGCAGACCCGACAGTAACTATGGCTACACCTTC.

As DNA, the CDR3 is TGTGCCAGCAGCCCAGGACAGGGGGGGAATAACTATGGCTACACCTTC. Amino acids: CASSPGQGGNNYGYTF. This chain connects TRBV4-2 to TRBJ1-2, with 10 bases identical to TRBD1. The V gene end was trimmed by 4 bases and the J gene end by 1 base; junction bases not matched to a gene: 6. Germline assignment: CDR1 LGHNA and CDR2 YNFKEQ. This CDR3 comprises 16 residues.

This clone came up a few times. V usage is TRBV28 and J usage is TRBJ2-7, with a possible D match to TRBD2 (6 bases). Germline V gives CDR1 MDHEN, CDR2 SYDVKM. Trimming took 3 bases from V and 7 from J, leaving 19 bases between them. The CDR3 runs to 15 residues. CDR3 sequence: CASSFGARPEGEQYF. CDR3 sequence (DNA): TGTGCCAGCAGTTTTGGGGCTCGACCGGAGGGAGAGCAGTACTTC.

V usage is TRBV13 and J usage is TRBJ2-3, with TRBD2 identical over 7 bases. The CDR3 has 14 amino acids. Looked up from germline, CDR1 is PRHDT and CDR2 is FYEKMQ (reference sequence). The junction had 4 bases not matched to a gene; V was cut back by 5 bases and J by 2 bases. This CDR3 is CASSLSGATDTQYF. CDR3 coding DNA: TGTGCCAGCAGCCTGAGCGGGGCCACAGATACGCAGTATTTT.

V usage is TRBV6-1 and J usage is TRBJ2-2; D might be TRBD2 (5 bases). Germline V lookup: CDR1 MNHNS, CDR2 SASEGT. Trimming left V 3 bases short and J 1 base short, with 9 bases between. The CDR3 runs 15 residues. CDR3 in amino acids: CASSDQGGNTGELFF. The CDR3 DNA reads TGTGCCAGCAGTGATCAAGGAGGGAACACCGGGGAGCTGTTTTTT.

This sequence joins TRBV5-1 and TRBJ2-1, with TRBD2 identical over 8 bases. Germline V CDR1 and CDR2: SGHRS, YFSETQ. Trimming at V came to 1 base and at J to 5 bases, leaving 2 bases not matched to a gene. The CDR3 is made up of 14 amino acids. Here the CDR3 DNA reads TGCGCCAGCAGCTTGTGGCGGGGGGACAATGAGCAGTTCTTC. It encodes CASSLWRGDNEQFF.

The V gene is TRBV19, the J gene TRBJ1-5; possibly TRBD1 for D (5 bases). This CDR3 has 13 residues. The germline CDR1 and CDR2 sequences are LNHDA and SQIVND (reference sequence). Trimming removed 4 bases at V and 5 bases at J, with 9 bases between. CDR3 DNA sequence: TGTGCCAGTAGTACCAGGGAATATCAGCCCCAGCATTTT. Protein product: CASSTREYQPQHF.

This clone was seen more than once but under ten times. The V call is TRBV28, the J call TRBJ1-5; 7 bases line up with TRBD1. The V gene end was trimmed by 6 bases and the J gene end by 5 bases; junction bases not matched to a gene: 10. Germline V lookup: CDR1 MDHEN, CDR2 SYDVKM. The length of the CDR3 is 15 residues. The CDR3 nucleotides are TGTGCCAGCAGACTGACAGGGCTGGGGTATCAGCCCCAGCATTTT. It encodes CASRLTGLGYQPQHF.